The T cell receptor (beta chain) under discussion was sequenced for a study of T cell repertoires in cytomegalovirus infection. At the level of the study: CMV epitopes in the study were HLA-C-restricted (recently identified) and HLA-B-restricted (well studied). CMV infection together with matching HLA type was indicated by public TCR beta signatures.

Broader study findings: Dominating the ex vivo response were HLA-C-restricted CMV-specific TCR beta clonotypes. CMV carriers with the relevant HLA were identified by cumulative public TCR beta family frequency.

The germline V gene has CDR1 LGHNA and CDR2 YSLEER. This CDR3 contains 16 residues. Trimming pared 1 base from V and 4 bases from J, leaving 16 bases between. TCRdb reprocessed the reads with MiXCR, giving one entry per CDR3 protein. The sample shows 95,000 to 120,000 distinct CDR3 sequences, 30% of them seen only once. A remark on this clonotype: No antigen is known for it.

This TCR derives from a human donor in good health (CMV status not recorded). Some clones in this sample may be carry-over from other donors' samples. V is TRBV4-3 and J is TRBJ1-2, with D tentatively TRBD1 (5 bases). The sample here was CD8+ T cells from cultured PBMCs, taken from culture after CMV antigen stimulation. This CDR3 is CASSQGKGTGFYGYTF. The DNA for the CDR3 is TGCGCCAGCAGCCAAGGCAAGGGGACGGGTTTCTATGGCTACACCTTC.